There are a few counts of the clone carrying this TCR beta chain. Original processing methods: Amplification of reference gene primers provided the estimated nucleated cell counts. The data were produced by immunoSEQ multiplex PCR, yet TCRdb's version contains in-frame clones alone and is incomplete. The D gene and trimming were derived from the DNA, and the V and J assignments and clone size from that table. This sample has 250,000 to 350,000 clones; approximately 84% occur once, and the top ten carry around 1.6%. This sample was taken from a study of blood T cell repertoires in COVID-19. Whole-study context: Samples representing acute and convalescent COVID-19 were sourced from the United States, Italy and Spain. T cells, B-cell-depleted T cells, or PBMCs supplied cDNA or gDNA.

The V and J ends lost 5 bases and 8 bases, in that order; junction bases with no gene match: 11. Germline-derived CDR1 and CDR2 are SEHNR and FQNEAQ (reference sequence). The CDR3 extends over 14 amino acids. This receptor was obtained from a human donor with COVID-19, enrolled during active disease. The donor label of this sample is uncertain. This rearrangement joins TRBV7-9 to TRBJ1-2, with TRBD1 matching over 7 bases. The specimen was peripheral blood. CDR3 sequence: CASSPVAGGLGYTF. In DNA, the CDR3 is TGTGCCAGCAGCCCCGTTGCAGGGGGATTAGGCTACACCTTC.